These 20 T cell receptor beta chains originate from one sample sequenced in a study of blood T cell repertoires in COVID-19. Measured with immunoSEQ multiplex PCR; TCRdb has only the in-frame clones, and not every one. The sample carries over 95,000 clones, approximately 90% recorded once. Sequenced: peripheral blood. All receptors come from a woman in her seventies who had recovered from COVID-19.

V gene TRBV4-2 combines with J gene TRBJ2-3; possible D gene TRBD2, 5 bases. The germline V gene encodes CDR1 LGHNA and CDR2 YNFKEQ. Trimming left V 1 base short and J 5 bases short, with 16 bases between. The CDR3 spans 16 residues. CDR3 in DNA: TGTGCCAGCAGCCAAGTGGGAGTGGACCAGCGAGATACGCAGTATTTT. Translated: CASSQVGVDQRDTQYF.

In its sample, this clone was seen a few times. V usage is TRBV28 and J usage is TRBJ1-2; tentatively, D is TRBD1 (5 bases). Trimming removed 4 bases at V and 8 bases at J, with 11 bases between. Germline-derived CDR1 and CDR2 are MDHEN and SYDVKM. The CDR3 has 12 residues. CDR3 residues: CASSSQTEGYTF. The CDR3 nucleotides read TGTGCCAGCAGTTCGCAGACAGAGGGCTACACCTTC.

The chain employs TRBV9 and TRBJ2-3; 12 bases are a match to TRBD2. The CDR3 totals 16 residues. The V gene's germline CDR1 is SGDLS and CDR2 YYNGEE. The ends lost 4 bases at V and 0 bases at J; junction bases unmatched: 3. CDR3 region: CASSIGLAGSTDTQYF. The DNA for the CDR3 is TGTGCCAGCAGCATAGGACTAGCGGGGAGCACAGATACGCAGTATTTT.

This sequence joins TRBV27 and TRBJ2-1; 7 positions match TRBD2. The CDR3 consists of 16 residues. The V gene's germline CDR1 is MNHEY and CDR2 SMNVEV (reference sequence). V was pared by 1 base and J by 5 bases, with 8 bases of the junction left unmatched. CDR3 DNA sequence: TGTGCCAGCAGTTTATTTTCTGGGACTAAGAACAATGAGCAGTTCTTC. Amino acid sequence: CASSLFSGTKNNEQFF.

The J gene is TRBJ2-7, the V gene TRBV4-2; tentative D call: TRBD2 (6 bases). The CDR3 sequence is 13 residues long. V lost 0 bases to trimming and J lost 8 bases, with 11 bases between them. Germline values: CDR1 LGHNA, CDR2 YNFKEQ. The CDR3 here is CASSQDRTTQQYF. The CDR3 DNA is TGTGCCAGCAGCCAAGATCGGACTACCCAGCAGTACTTC.

The chain is built from TRBV7-9 and TRBJ1-2, with 8 bases fitting TRBD1. J gave up 4 bases and V 7 bases, and 8 bases lay outside the gene matches. CDR1 is SEHNR, CDR2 FQNEAQ, per germline (reference sequence). CDR3 length: 14 amino acids. CDR3 residues: CASNPGTGLYGYTF. The CDR3 bases are TGTGCCAGCAACCCCGGGACAGGCCTCTATGGCTACACCTTC.

The chain employs TRBV7-9 and TRBJ1-6; D is undetermined. CDR3 length equals 12 residues. Deletions cut 7 bases from V and 12 bases from J, with 13 bases between. CDR1 and CDR2 from the germline V gene are SEHNR and FQNEAQ (reference sequence). This CDR3 is CASNTGSLPLHF. CDR3 in DNA: TGTGCCAGCAACACGGGGAGTTTACCCCTCCACTTT.

This chain connects TRBV5-1 to TRBJ2-5; 9 bases match TRBD2. V dropped 3 bases and J dropped 5; count of bases not matched to a gene: 8. Germline-derived CDR1 and CDR2 are SGHRS and YFSETQ. CDR3 size: 15 residues. CDR3 in amino acids: CASSSISGGQETQYF. The CDR3, as DNA: TGCGCCAGCAGCTCGATTAGCGGGGGACAGGAGACCCAGTACTTC.

The chain couples TRBV27 to TRBJ2-2, with TRBD1 matching over 9 bases. Germline CDR1 is MNHEY and CDR2 is SMNVEV (reference sequence). The CDR3 consists of 14 residues. V lost 11 bases to trimming and J lost 3 bases; unmatched junction nucleotides: 7. In DNA, the CDR3 is TGTGCCGCCGCTAGGACAGGGGACACCGGGGAGCTGTTTTTT. Translation: CAAARTGDTGELFF.

This clone was seen a single time. This rearrangement joins TRBV11-2 to TRBJ2-5; 11 bases line up with TRBD2. This CDR3 spans 17 amino acids. V shed 5 bases and J 5 bases; nucleotides not matched to a gene: 13. Germline V gene lookup returns CDR1 SGHAT and CDR2 FQNNGV. CDR3 residues: CASSTPLTSGVRETQYF. CDR3 coding DNA: TGTGCCAGCAGCACCCCCCTGACTAGCGGGGTCCGGGAGACCCAGTACTTC.

J is TRBJ2-3 and V is TRBV9; 7 bases match TRBD1. Germline-derived CDR1 and CDR2 are SGDLS and YYNGEE. V trimming: 4 bases; J trimming: 0 bases; junction bases outside the gene matches: 8. This CDR3 spans 16 amino acids. The CDR3 nucleotides are TGTGCCAGCAGCCCTCGGGACAGTCCTAGCACAGATACGCAGTATTTT. It specifies CASSPRDSPSTDTQYF.

This clone was seen only once. The chain carries TRBV27 and TRBJ2-7; TRBD1 matches at 8 bases. CDR1 MNHEY and CDR2 SMNVEV come from the germline V gene (reference sequence). CDR3 length: 15 amino acids. Trimming at V came to 5 bases and at J to 7 bases, leaving 13 bases not matched to a gene. Written as DNA, the CDR3 is TGTGCCAGCAGTACCAACTACAGGGGGGCGGGGGAGCAGTACTTC. Its protein is CASSTNYRGAGEQYF.

V usage is TRBV25-1 and J usage is TRBJ1-3, with D perhaps matching TRBD1 (6 bases). The CDR3 is 12 residues long. Looked up from germline, CDR1 is MGHDK and CDR2 is SYGVNS. With 8 bases removed from V and 6 bases from J, the gap between germline ends came to 11 bases. The CDR3, as DNA: TGTGCCAGCCTGGACAGCTTAAACACCATATATTTT. Protein sequence: CASLDSLNTIYF.

Here the CDR3 DNA reads TGCAGCGTTGTCGGCAGGGTGGGGGAAAAACTGTTTTTT. As protein: CSVVGRVGEKLFF. This chain connects TRBV29-1 to TRBJ1-4; D is perhaps TRBD1 (5 bases). The CDR3 has 13 amino acids. Germline CDR1 is SQVTM and CDR2 is ANQGSEA. Trimming stripped 4 bases from V and 8 bases from J, with 14 bases between.

The gene calls are TRBV29-1 and TRBJ1-3; D unclear. Trimming cost V 7 bases and J 0 bases, with 10 bases left between them. The CDR3 covers 13 residues. Germline V lookup: CDR1 SQVTM, CDR2 ANQGSEA. This chain's CDR3 is CSASGVSGNTIYF. The CDR3 DNA is TGCAGCGCATCGGGAGTCTCTGGAAACACCATATATTTT.

V usage is TRBV7-9 and J usage is TRBJ2-6; TRBD1 is a possible D gene (6 bases). The germline CDR1 and CDR2 sequences are SEHNR and FQNEAQ (reference sequence). Trimming cost V 8 bases and J 1 base, with 18 bases left between them. The CDR3 has 17 amino acids. The CDR3 here is CASGPRTDYSGANVLTF. In DNA, the CDR3 is TGTGCCAGCGGACCTCGGACAGATTATTCTGGGGCCAACGTCCTGACTTTC.

The chain couples TRBV11-2 to TRBJ1-2, with D maybe TRBD1 (6 bases). Germline V CDR1 and CDR2: SGHAT, FQNNGV. V was pared by 0 bases and J by 8 bases, with 13 bases between. This CDR3 comprises 14 residues. CDR3 residues: CASSLERQGSGYTF. Written as DNA, the CDR3 is TGTGCCAGCAGCTTAGAGAGGCAGGGGAGCGGCTACACCTTC.

The chain is built from TRBV3-1 (or the pseudogene TRBV3-2) and TRBJ1-2, with a weak D call TRBD1 (5 bases). The CDR3 is 18 amino acids. Trimming took 0 bases from V and 5 from J, leaving 22 bases between them. Germline CDR1 LGHDT, CDR2 YNNKEL (reference sequence). The DNA for the CDR3 is TGTGCCAGCAGCCAAGATAGAGGTAGCACCCACACAGGTTATGGCTACACCTTC. It codes for CASSQDRGSTHTGYGYTF.

V gene TRBV4-1 combines with J gene TRBJ2-1; possible D gene TRBD2, 5 bases. The CDR3 is 15 residues long. V dropped 7 bases and J dropped 8 bases, with 21 bases sitting between them. Germline CDR1 and CDR2: MGHRA and YSYEKL. The CDR3 DNA is TGCGCCAGCACCCGGGGTAGCCGGTTTTCCTATGAGCAGTTCTTC. Amino acids: CASTRGSRFSYEQFF.

This CDR3 reads CAISFSSGTDTQYF. DNA of the CDR3: TGTGCCATCAGTTTTTCGTCGGGCACAGATACGCAGTATTTT. The chain joins TRBV10-3 to TRBJ2-3; D remains ambiguous. This CDR3 has 14 amino acids. Germline V gene data show CDR1 as ENHRY and CDR2 as SYGVKD. The V and J ends lost 5 bases and 1 base respectively, with 10 bases between them.